This T cell receptor beta chain was observed in a study of regulatory T cells in long-lasting Graves disease. Time point described: newly diagnosed GD, antithyroid drugs for less than 3 months. PBMCs were the source of the RNA used for TCR sequencing. The patients were enrolled through endocrinology in Xi'an, China. Study-wide results and caveats: Persistent Graves' cases showed lower TCR diversity than newly diagnosed cases.

The germline V gene encodes CDR1 DFQATT and CDR2 SNEGSKA (reference sequence). Trimming took 3 bases from V and 2 from J; bases not matched to a gene: 10. This CDR3 region has 17 residues. Through Arm-PCR of CDR3 regions and iRepertoire HTBI primers, TCR beta libraries were built. One entry per CDR3 protein results from TCRdb running MiXCR on the multiplex PCR reads. Of fewer than 400,000 distinct CDR3 sequences in the sample, under 20% are singletons; the top ten hold roughly 40%. This clonotype was counted at least ten times. Its antigen is not known. The sequence was collected from a female donor with Graves disease. Source: peripheral blood mononuclear cells (PBMCs), taken at new diagnosis, from a patient treated with antithyroid drugs. This chain links TRBV20-1 with TRBJ2-1, with TRBD1 identical over 10 bases. The CDR3 loop is CSARGQGRAGAYNEQFF. The CDR3 nucleotides are TGCAGTGCTAGGGGACAGGGGAGAGCGGGAGCCTACAATGAGCAGTTCTTC.